Each of the 17 T cell receptor beta chains below was sequenced from the same sample in a study of T-cell memory formation after mild COVID-19. TCRdb ran MiXCR on the 5' RACE reads and lists one entry per CDR3 protein. The sample lists fewer than 500,000 distinct CDR3 sequences, about 23% seen once, with about 12% in the top ten. The specimen was PBMCs or a T cell subset sorted from them (not recorded which). All receptors derive from an adult woman who had mild COVID-19 (a few samples of this study predate the infection). Cell type and time point are not known.

Here the CDR3 reads CSPKGQGVYEQYF. CDR3 in DNA: TGCAGCCCCAAGGGACAGGGGGTCTACGAGCAGTACTTC. V gene TRBV20-1 combines with J gene TRBJ2-7; 11 bases line up with TRBD1. This CDR3 is 13 amino acids long. Germline loops: CDR1 DFQATT, CDR2 SNEGSKA (reference sequence).

The gene calls are TRBV24-1 and TRBJ2-1; D remains ambiguous. Per germline, CDR1 KGHDR and CDR2 SFDVKD. The CDR3 has 12 amino acids. V was pared by 0 bases and J by 14 bases, with 10 bases between. The CDR3 spells CATSDLLGIKFF. For the CDR3, the DNA is TGTGCCACCAGTGATTTGTTAGGGATTAAGTTCTTC.

The chain recombines TRBV3-1 with TRBJ2-1; D perhaps matches TRBD1 (5 bases). V dropped 7 bases and J dropped 7 bases, with 11 bases sitting between them. The CDR3 has 12 amino acids. Looked up from germline, CDR1 is LGHDT and CDR2 is YNNKEL (reference sequence). This CDR3 is CASTRAGNEQFF. DNA for the CDR3: TGTGCCAGCACCCGAGCAGGGAATGAGCAGTTCTTC.

CDR3 DNA: TGCGCCAGCAGCTTGGCCCCAGCGGGTGCCACAGATACGCAGTATTTT. It yields the protein CASSLAPAGATDTQYF. The chain is built from TRBV5-1 and TRBJ2-3; possible D gene TRBD2, 6 bases. Per the germline V gene, CDR1 is SGHRS and CDR2 is YFSETQ. The length of the CDR3 is 16 residues. Between the trimmed V and J ends, which lost 0 bases and 2 bases, there was a span of 13 bases. Full variable domain (missing parts from reference TRBV5-1 and TRBJ2-3): KAGVTQTPRYLIKTRGQQVTLSCSPISGHRSVSWYQQTPGQGLQFLFEYFSETQRNKGNFPGRFSGRQFSNSRSEMNVSTLELGDSALYLCASSLAPAGATDTQYFGPGTRLTVL.

This rearrangement joins TRBV7-3 to TRBJ2-2, with TRBD2 matching 8 bases. This CDR3 has 16 amino acids. The germline V gene encodes CDR1 SGHTA and CDR2 FQGTGA. J was trimmed by 0 bases and V by 6 bases; bases with no gene match: 6. The CDR3 nucleotides are TGTGCCAGCAGTCCGGGGGGGGTCGCGAACACCGGGGAGCTGTTTTTT. Translating it yields CASSPGGVANTGELFF.

This clonotype was picked up a small number of times. J is TRBJ1-4 and V is TRBV20-1, with D possibly being TRBD1 (5 bases). Trimming took 0 bases from V and 5 from J, leaving 13 bases between them. Germline V gene sequence: CDR1 DFQATT, CDR2 SNEGSKA (reference sequence). CDR3 length equals 15 residues. DNA for the CDR3: TGCAGTGCTAGAGACTACAGGAAGGGAAATGAAAAACTGTTTTTT. The encoded protein is CSARDYRKGNEKLFF.

V and J are TRBV5-1 and TRBJ2-1; 9 bases are shared with TRBD2. The CDR3 has 14 amino acids. Germline CDR1 SGHRS, CDR2 YFSETQ. V lost 7 bases to trimming and J lost 3 bases; unmatched junction nucleotides: 5. In DNA form, the CDR3 reads TGCGCCAGCTCCGGGACTAGCCTCTACAATGAGCAGTTCTTC. Encoded protein: CASSGTSLYNEQFF.

This chain joins TRBV11-2 and TRBJ2-7, with a tentative D call TRBD2 (5 bases). The germline V and J ends were trimmed by 3 bases and 1 base, with 13 bases remaining between them. The CDR3 is made up of 15 amino acids. The V gene's germline CDR1 is SGHAT and CDR2 FQNNGV. CDR3 region: CASSFTRDSSYEQYF. CDR3 sequence (DNA): TGTGCCAGCAGCTTTACTAGGGATTCTTCCTACGAGCAGTACTTC.

This clonotype has more than one count but fewer than ten. The V and J genes are TRBV4-2 and TRBJ2-4; D ambiguous. Trimming stripped 1 base from V and 8 bases from J, with 15 bases between. CDR3 length: 15 residues. Germline V lookup: CDR1 LGHNA, CDR2 YNFKEQ. The DNA for the CDR3 is TGTGCCAGCAGCCAAGCCTTGACCGACGGAGACATTCAGTACTTC. Protein: CASSQALTDGDIQYF.

The J gene is TRBJ2-3, the V gene TRBV7-9; possibly TRBD1 for D (5 bases). Deletions cut 1 base from V and 2 bases from J, with 7 bases between. Germline V gives CDR1 SEHNR, CDR2 FQNEAQ (reference sequence). The CDR3 is 14 amino acids. The DNA of the CDR3 is TGTGCCAGCAGCTTAGAAGGGGACACAGATACGCAGTATTTT. Protein: CASSLEGDTDTQYF.

The rearrangement joins TRBV7-3 to TRBJ2-6; D possibly corresponds to TRBD1 (5 bases). The CDR3 runs 17 residues. CDR1 and CDR2 (germline): SGHTA, FQGTGA. V was clipped by 4 bases and J by 3 bases, with 16 bases between them. This chain's CDR3 is CASSSSREIGGANVLTF. The DNA of the CDR3 is TGTGCCAGCAGCTCATCCAGGGAAATCGGTGGGGCCAACGTCCTGACTTTC.

This clonotype was observed a handful of times. This chain connects TRBV12-3 or TRBV12-4 to TRBJ1-5; TRBD1 might be the D (5 bases). CDR3 length: 15 residues. Trimming took off 0 bases at V and 6 bases at J, with 12 bases between the two ends. The CDR3 region is CASSLAPGARQPQHF. The CDR3 nucleotides are TGTGCCAGCAGTTTAGCGCCTGGGGCCCGTCAGCCCCAGCATTTT.

This chain connects TRBV6-2 or TRBV6-3 to TRBJ2-7, with no clear D. The CDR3 totals 14 residues. Germline CDR1 MNHEY, CDR2 SVGEGT. V was clipped by 6 bases and J by 4 bases, with 16 bases between them. CDR3 in amino acids: CASRLSHSVYEQYF. The CDR3 DNA follows: TGTGCCAGCAGGTTAAGTCACAGCGTGTACGAGCAGTACTTC.

This clonotype turned up a few times. The rearrangement uses TRBV7-2 and TRBJ1-5, with a weak D call TRBD1 (5 bases). The ends were cut back, 1 base at V and 4 bases at J, with 17 bases in the middle. The germline gives CDR1 SGHTA, CDR2 FQGNSA. CDR3 size: 17 residues. The CDR3 protein is CASSLVAGLETNQPQHF. CDR3 DNA sequence: TGTGCCAGCAGCTTAGTGGCGGGGCTGGAGACAAATCAGCCCCAGCATTTT.

The chain carries TRBV12-3 or TRBV12-4 and TRBJ1-1, with 7 bases identical to TRBD1. The CDR3 loop spans 15 amino acids. The junction had 14 bases not matched to a gene; V was cut back by 7 bases and J by 6 bases. The DNA of the CDR3 is TGTGCCAGCACTCTAACCTTGACAGGGCCCTCTGAAGCTTTCTTT. Encoded protein: CASTLTLTGPSEAFF.

V usage is TRBV7-9 and J usage is TRBJ2-3; 7 bases are shared with TRBD1. CDR1 is SEHNR, CDR2 FQNEAQ, per germline (reference sequence). V was pared by 1 base and J by 7 bases, with 8 bases of the junction left unmatched. This CDR3 is 15 amino acids long. The CDR3 is CASSLEGALKYTQYF. CDR3 DNA sequence: TGTGCCAGCAGCTTAGAGGGGGCACTGAAGTATACGCAGTATTTT.

There are a few counts of this clonotype. The chain employs TRBV2 and TRBJ2-1; D uncertain. Germline V CDR1 and CDR2: SNHLY, FYNNEI. V lost 3 bases and J lost 3, with 6 bases in between. The CDR3 runs to 13 residues. CDR3 loop: CASSDNGYNEQFF. DNA of the CDR3: TGTGCCAGCAGTGACAACGGCTACAATGAGCAGTTCTTC.